The T cell receptor (beta chain) described here comes from a study of T cell responses to AZD1222 COVID-19 vaccine. The table lists this clone with a count of one. The germline V gene has CDR1 SGHDT and CDR2 YYEEEE. The V gene lost 4 bases and the J gene lost 8 bases, with 9 bases spanning the gap. This CDR3 region has 11 residues. Measured with immunoSEQ multiplex PCR; TCRdb has only the in-frame clones, and not every one. The sample carries some 170,000 clones, approximately 94% recorded once. The rearrangement links TRBV5-6 to TRBJ1-2; D unresolved. The material sequenced was peripheral blood, taken on day 0 of AZD1222 vaccination. The receptor was isolated from an adult in good health. CDR3 region: CASSTKWGYTF. CDR3 nucleotide sequence: TGTGCCAGCAGCACCAAGTGGGGCTACACCTTC.